Listed below are T cell receptor beta chains from one sample, sequenced in a study of T cells in Graves' hyperthyroidism and ophthalmopathy. TCRdb ran MiXCR on the multiplex PCR reads and lists one entry per CDR3 protein. The sample includes around 300,000 distinct CDR3 sequences, 25% to 30% of them seen just once. Source material: blood. Receptors originate from a middle-aged man with Graves' hyperthyroidism that later progressed to Graves' ophthalmopathy. Each CDR3 is given with its conserved first and last residue. The order of the fields is clone size, V gene, J gene, D gene, CDR3 DNA, CDR3 protein. A D gene is named only where the DNA matches it firmly. Some rows mark clone size as missing; the rest say once, few, many or name a class of expanded clone.

>many|TRBV7-3|TRBJ1-1|.
TGTGCCAGCAGCTCCGATGGACCTGGGGCCACTGAAGCTTTCTTT
CASSSDGPGATEAFF
>many|TRBV28|TRBJ1-5|.
TGTGCCAGCAGTTTAGTAGGGATAAATAATCAGCCCCAGCATTTT
CASSLVGINNQPQHF
>many|TRBV2|TRBJ2-7|.
TGTGCCAGCACCGCCTTGGGCGGCCCAGTGCACTTC
CASTALGGPVHF
>many|TRBV6-1|TRBJ1-2|TRBD1
TGTGCCAGCAGCTCTCCGGGACAGGGTCTTAACTATGGCTACACCTTC
CASSSPGQGLNYGYTF
>many|TRBV28|TRBJ2-5|.
TGTGCCAGCAGTTCACGACGGACAAGCCAAGAGACCCAGTACTTC
CASSSRRTSQETQYF
>many|TRBV11-2|TRBJ2-7|.
TGTGCCAGCGGGATAGACAGTCCCTACGAGCAGTACTTC
CASGIDSPYEQYF
>.|TRBV5-1|TRBJ2-2|TRBD1
TGCGCCATCGGACAGGGGATCGACACCGGGGAGCTGTTTTTT
CAIGQGIDTGELFF
>many|TRBV5-1|TRBJ2-7|TRBD1
TGTGCCAGCAGCTTGGGACAGGGAGCGTCCTACGAGCAGTACTTC
CASSLGQGASYEQYF
>once|TRBV7-9|TRBJ2-7|.
TGTGCCAGCAGCCAAACAGGGACGGGGGAGCAGTACTTC
CASSQTGTGEQYF
>.|TRBV6-2/TRBV6-3|TRBJ1-1|.
TGTGCCAGCAGTTACAGGCGGACAGCACCTATGAACACTGAAGCTTTCTTT
CASSYRRTAPMNTEAFF
>many|TRBV6-5|TRBJ2-5|.
TGTGCCAGCAGTTCTCCAGGGAAGACCCAAGAGACCCAGTACTTC
CASSSPGKTQETQYF
>many|TRBV7-2|TRBJ1-3|.
TGTGCCAGCAGCTTACCGGGCTTCTCTGGAAACACCATATATTTT
CASSLPGFSGNTIYF
>many|TRBV19|TRBJ1-5|TRBD1
TGTGCCAGTAGTATAGTAGGGACAGGGGGCAATCAGCCCCAGCATTTT
CASSIVGTGGNQPQHF
>many|TRBV24-1|TRBJ1-5|.
TGTGCCACCAGTGATTCAGATTATAGCAATCAGCCCCAGCATTTT
CATSDSDYSNQPQHF
>.|TRBV12-3/TRBV12-4|TRBJ1-3|TRBD1
TGTGCCAGCAGCGTGGACAGGGGCCGTGGAAACACCATATATTTT
CASSVDRGRGNTIYF
>many|TRBV6-1|TRBJ2-6|.
TGTGCCAGCAGAAACCGACCCGCCTCTGGGGCCAACGTCCTGACTTTC
CASRNRPASGANVLTF